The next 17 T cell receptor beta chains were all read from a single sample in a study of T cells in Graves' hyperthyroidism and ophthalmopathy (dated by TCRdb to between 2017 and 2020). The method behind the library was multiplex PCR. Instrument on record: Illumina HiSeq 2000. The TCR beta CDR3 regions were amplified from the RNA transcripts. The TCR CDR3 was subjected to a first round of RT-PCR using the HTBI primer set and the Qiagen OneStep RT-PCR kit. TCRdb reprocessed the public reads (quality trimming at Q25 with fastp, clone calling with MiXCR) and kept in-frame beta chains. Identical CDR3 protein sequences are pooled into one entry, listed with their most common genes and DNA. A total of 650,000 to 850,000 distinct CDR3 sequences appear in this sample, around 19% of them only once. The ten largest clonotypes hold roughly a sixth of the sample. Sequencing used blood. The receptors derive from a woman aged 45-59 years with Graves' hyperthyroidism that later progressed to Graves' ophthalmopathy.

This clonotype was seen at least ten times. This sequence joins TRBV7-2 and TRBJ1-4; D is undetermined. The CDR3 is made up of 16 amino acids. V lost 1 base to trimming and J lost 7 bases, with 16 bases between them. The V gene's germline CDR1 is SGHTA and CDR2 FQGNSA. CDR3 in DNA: TGTGCCAGCAGCTTAGTCACGACAAGAAAGAGTGAAAAACTGTTTTTT. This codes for CASSLVTTRKSEKLFF.

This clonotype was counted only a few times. This chain's CDR3 is CASSPQGGSGETQYF. The CDR3 coding sequence is TGTGCCAGCAGTCCTCAGGGGGGGTCCGGGGAGACCCAGTACTTC. The chain links TRBV12-3 or TRBV12-4 to TRBJ2-5; the D call may be TRBD1 or TRBD2 (7 bases each). Trimming pared 5 bases from V and 5 bases from J, leaving 18 bases between. This CDR3 is built from 15 residues.

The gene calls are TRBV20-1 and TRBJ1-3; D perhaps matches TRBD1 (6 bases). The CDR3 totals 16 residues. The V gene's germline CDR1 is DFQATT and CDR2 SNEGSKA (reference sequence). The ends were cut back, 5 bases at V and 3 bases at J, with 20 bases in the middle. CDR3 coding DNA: TGCAGTGCTGCTTCTATCTTGGGGGCGGTTGGAAACACCATATATTTT. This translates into CSAASILGAVGNTIYF.

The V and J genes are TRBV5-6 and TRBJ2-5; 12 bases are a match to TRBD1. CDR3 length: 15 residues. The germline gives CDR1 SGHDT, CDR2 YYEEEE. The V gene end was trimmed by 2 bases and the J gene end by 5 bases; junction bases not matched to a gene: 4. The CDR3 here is CASSLPGTGGETQYF. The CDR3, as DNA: TGTGCCAGCAGCTTACCCGGGACAGGGGGCGAGACCCAGTACTTC. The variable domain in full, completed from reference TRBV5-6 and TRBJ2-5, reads DAGVTQSPTHLIKTRGQQVTLRCSPKSGHDTVSWYQQALGQGPQFIFQYYEEEERQRGNFPDRFSGHQFPNYSSELNVNALLLGDSALYLCASSLPGTGGETQYFGPGTRLLVL.

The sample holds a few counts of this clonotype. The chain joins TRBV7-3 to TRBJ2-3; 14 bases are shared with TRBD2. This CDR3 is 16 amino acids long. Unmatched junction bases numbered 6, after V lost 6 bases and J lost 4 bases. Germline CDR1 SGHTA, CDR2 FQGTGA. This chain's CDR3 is CASSQGLAGESDTQYF. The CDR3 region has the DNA TGTGCCAGCAGTCAGGGACTAGCGGGGGAGTCAGATACGCAGTATTTT.

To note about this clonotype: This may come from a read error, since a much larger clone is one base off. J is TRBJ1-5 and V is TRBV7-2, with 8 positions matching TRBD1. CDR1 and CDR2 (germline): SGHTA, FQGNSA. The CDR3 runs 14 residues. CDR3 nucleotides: TGTGCCTGCAGCCAGACAGGGGCCGGACAGCCCCAGCATTTT. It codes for CACSQTGAGQPQHF.

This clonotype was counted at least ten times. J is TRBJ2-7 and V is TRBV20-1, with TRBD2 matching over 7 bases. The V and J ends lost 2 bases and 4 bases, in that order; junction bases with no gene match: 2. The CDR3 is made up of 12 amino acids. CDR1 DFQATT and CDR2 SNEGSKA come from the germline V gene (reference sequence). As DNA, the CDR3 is TGCAGTGCTAGACTAGCGGAGTACGAGCAGTACTTC. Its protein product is CSARLAEYEQYF.

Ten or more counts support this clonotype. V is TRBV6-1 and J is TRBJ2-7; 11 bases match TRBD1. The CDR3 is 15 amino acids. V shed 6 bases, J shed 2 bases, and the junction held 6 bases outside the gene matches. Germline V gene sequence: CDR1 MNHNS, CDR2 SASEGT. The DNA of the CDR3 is TGTGCCAGCAGGACCGGGACAGGGGGGACCTACGAGCAGTACTTC. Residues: CASRTGTGGTYEQYF.

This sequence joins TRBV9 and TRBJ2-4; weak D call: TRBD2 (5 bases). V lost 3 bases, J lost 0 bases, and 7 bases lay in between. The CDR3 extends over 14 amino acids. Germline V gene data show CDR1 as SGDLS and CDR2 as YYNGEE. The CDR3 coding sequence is TGTGCCAGCAGCGGTGGACTAGCCAAAAACATTCAGTACTTC. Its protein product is CASSGGLAKNIQYF.

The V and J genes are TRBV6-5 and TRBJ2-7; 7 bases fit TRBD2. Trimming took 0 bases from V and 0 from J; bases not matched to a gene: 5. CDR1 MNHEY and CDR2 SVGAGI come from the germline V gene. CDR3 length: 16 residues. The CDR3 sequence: CASSYSNWGGSYEQYF. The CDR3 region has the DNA TGTGCCAGCAGTTACTCGAACTGGGGGGGCTCCTACGAGCAGTACTTC.

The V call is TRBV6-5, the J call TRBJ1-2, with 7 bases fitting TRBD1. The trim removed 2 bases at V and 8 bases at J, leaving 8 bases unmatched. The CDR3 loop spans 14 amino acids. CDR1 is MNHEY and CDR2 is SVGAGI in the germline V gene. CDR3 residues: CASSYKGARKGYTF. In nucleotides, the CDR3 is TGTGCCAGCAGTTACAAGGGGGCGAGGAAAGGCTACACCTTC.

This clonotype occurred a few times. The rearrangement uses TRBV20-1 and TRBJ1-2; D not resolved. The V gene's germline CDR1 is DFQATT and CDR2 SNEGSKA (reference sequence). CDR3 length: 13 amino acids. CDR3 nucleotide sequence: TGCAGCGCCCTCGGAGGAGGAAGCTATGGCTACACCTTC. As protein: CSALGGGSYGYTF.

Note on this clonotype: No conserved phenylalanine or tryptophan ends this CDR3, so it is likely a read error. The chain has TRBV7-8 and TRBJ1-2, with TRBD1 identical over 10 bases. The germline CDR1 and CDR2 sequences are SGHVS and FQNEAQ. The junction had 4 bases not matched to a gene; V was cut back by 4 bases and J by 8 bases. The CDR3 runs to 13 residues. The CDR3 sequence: CASSYGTGDGYTL. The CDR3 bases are TGTGCCAGCAGCTACGGGACAGGGGACGGCTACACCCTC.

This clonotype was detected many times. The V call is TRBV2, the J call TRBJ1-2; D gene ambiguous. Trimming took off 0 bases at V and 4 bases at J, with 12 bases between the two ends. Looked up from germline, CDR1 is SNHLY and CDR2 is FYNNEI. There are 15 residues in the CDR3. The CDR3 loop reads CASSEANSPAYGYTF. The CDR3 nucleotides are TGTGCCAGCAGTGAAGCCAATTCCCCCGCCTATGGCTACACCTTC.

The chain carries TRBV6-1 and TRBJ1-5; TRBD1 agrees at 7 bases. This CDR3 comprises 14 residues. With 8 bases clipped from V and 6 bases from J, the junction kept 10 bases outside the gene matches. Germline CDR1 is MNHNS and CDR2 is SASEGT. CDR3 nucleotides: TGTGCCAGCGGTGTGGACAGGTTGAGTCAGCCCCAGCATTTT. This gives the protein CASGVDRLSQPQHF.

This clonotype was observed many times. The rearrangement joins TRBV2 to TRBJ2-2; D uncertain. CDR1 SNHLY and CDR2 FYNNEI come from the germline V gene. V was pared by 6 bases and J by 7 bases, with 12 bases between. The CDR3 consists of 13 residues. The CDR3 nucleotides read TGTGCCAGCAGCGGCCCGTTCAGCGGGGAGCTGTTTTTT. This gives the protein CASSGPFSGELFF.

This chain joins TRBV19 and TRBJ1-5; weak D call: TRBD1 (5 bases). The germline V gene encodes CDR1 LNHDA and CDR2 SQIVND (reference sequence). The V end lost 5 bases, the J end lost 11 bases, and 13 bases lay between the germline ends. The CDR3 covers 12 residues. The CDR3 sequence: CASSPRGGSQHF. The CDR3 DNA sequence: TGTGCCAGTAGTCCCCGGGGGGGGTCCCAGCATTTT.